This TCR beta chain was documented in a study of cytomegalovirus exposure and HLA in healthy donors. CDR1 SGHRS and CDR2 YFSETQ come from the germline V gene. The junction had 11 bases not matched to a gene; V was cut back by 4 bases and J by 2 bases. This CDR3 has 16 residues. This PCR relied on a set of 60 Vbeta primers and 13 Jbeta primers. Profiling relied on immunoSEQ multiplex PCR, and the TCRdb table lists in-frame clones only, not all of them. The sample has 100,000 or so clones; approximately 84% are singletons. The TCR originated in a male donor in good health and CMV-seronegative. The chain couples TRBV5-1 to TRBJ1-2; 7 bases line up with TRBD1. The sample comprised PBMCs. The CDR3 region has the DNA TGCGCCAGCAGCCCCGGGACAGCGTCCAAAAACTATGGCTACACCTTC. This encodes CASSPGTASKNYGYTF.